A single sample gave rise to the 10 T cell receptor beta chains below, sequenced in a study of blood T cell repertoires in COVID-19. Assay used: immunoSEQ multiplex PCR; TCRdb lists only in-frame clones, some missing. The table has 50,000 to 80,000 clones, 75% to 95% seen once. Sample: peripheral blood. These receptors were collected from an elderly woman with active COVID-19.

The rearrangement joins TRBV5-1 to TRBJ2-7; 8 bases align to TRBD2. The trim removed 8 bases at V and 5 bases at J, leaving 15 bases unmatched. The germline gives CDR1 SGHRS, CDR2 YFSETQ. The CDR3 contains 15 residues. This CDR3 reads CASRALAGPSHEQYF. The CDR3 DNA reads TGCGCCAGTCGGGCCTTAGCGGGACCCTCGCACGAGCAGTACTTC.

Only one count was recorded for this clone. The chain couples TRBV18 to TRBJ1-6; possible D gene TRBD1, 5 bases. The CDR3 runs 16 residues. V lost 3 bases to trimming and J lost 5 bases, with 14 bases between them. The germline CDR1 and CDR2 sequences are KGHSH and LQKENI. In DNA, the CDR3 is TGTGCCAGCTCACCCAATCTAGGGGTAAATAATTCACCCCTCCACTTT. Translated: CASSPNLGVNNSPLHF.

V usage is TRBV19 and J usage is TRBJ2-5; 8 bases match TRBD2. Germline values: CDR1 LNHDA, CDR2 SQIVND (reference sequence). The CDR3 is made up of 16 amino acids. The junction had 11 bases not matched to a gene; V was cut back by 3 bases and J by 5 bases. CDR3 residues: CASSIMYSGEVETQYF. CDR3 DNA: TGTGCCAGTAGTATTATGTATAGCGGGGAGGTGGAGACCCAGTACTTC.

The CDR3 bases are TGTGCCACCAGTGACGGGAGCTCCTACGAGCAGTACTTC. This codes for CATSDGSSYEQYF. The V and J genes are TRBV24-1 and TRBJ2-7; D is perhaps TRBD2 (6 bases). V lost 4 bases and J 0 bases, leaving 6 bases between the germline ends. The CDR3 length is 13 residues. The germline CDR1 and CDR2 sequences are KGHDR and SFDVKD.

The CDR3 DNA reads TGTGCCAGCTCACCTGTGGCAGGGGATTCACCCCTCCACTTT. Translating it yields CASSPVAGDSPLHF. The chain is built from TRBV18 and TRBJ1-6, with a possible D match to TRBD1 (6 bases). The CDR3 consists of 14 residues. Germline V CDR1 and CDR2: KGHSH, LQKENI. The V gene lost 3 bases and the J gene lost 8 bases, with 11 bases spanning the gap.

The chain employs TRBV3-1 (or the pseudogene TRBV3-2) and TRBJ2-7, with D perhaps matching TRBD1 (6 bases). CDR3 length: 14 amino acids. Looked up from germline, CDR1 is LGHDT and CDR2 is YNNKEL (reference sequence). V gave up 2 bases and J gave up 4 bases, with 12 bases separating them. The CDR3 DNA is TGTGCCAGCAGCCAAACCGGACAGTCGTACGAGCAGTACGTC. This encodes CASSQTGQSYEQYV.

CDR3 loop: CASSFIGGLGETQYF. The DNA for the CDR3 is TGTGCCAGCAGCTTTATCGGGGGGTTAGGAGAGACCCAGTACTTC. V usage is TRBV7-2 and J usage is TRBJ2-5, with TRBD2 matching 7 bases. Trimming took 3 bases from V and 4 from J; bases not matched to a gene: 8. The CDR3 spans 15 residues. CDR1 is SGHTA and CDR2 is FQGNSA in the germline V gene.

This clone was seen once. The V and J genes are TRBV12-5 and TRBJ2-1, with D possibly TRBD2 on 6 matching bases. The CDR3 is 14 amino acids. Looked up from germline, CDR1 is LGHNT and CDR2 is FRNRAP. V was trimmed by 6 bases and J by 4 bases, leaving 13 bases between them. CDR3: CASGPGEGYNEQFF. CDR3 sequence (DNA): TGTGCTAGTGGCCCGGGGGAAGGGTACAATGAGCAGTTCTTC.

CDR3 sequence: CASSPGRELSYEQYF. The CDR3 bases are TGTGCCAGCAGCCCCGGACGGGAGCTGTCCTACGAGCAGTACTTC. The chain carries TRBV27 and TRBJ2-7; maybe TRBD2 (6 bases). Germline V lookup: CDR1 MNHEY, CDR2 SMNVEV (reference sequence). The germline V and J ends were trimmed by 6 bases and 1 base, with 16 bases remaining between them. This CDR3 has 15 amino acids.

The chain has TRBV3-1 (or the pseudogene TRBV3-2) and TRBJ2-3; tentatively, D is TRBD1 (6 bases). V dropped 4 bases and J dropped 2 bases, with 10 bases sitting between them. Germline lookup yields CDR1 LGHDT and CDR2 YNNKEL (reference sequence). CDR3 length equals 14 residues. The CDR3 DNA sequence: TGTGCCAGCAGCCTGGGACAAAACACAGATACGCAGTATTTT. It specifies CASSLGQNTDTQYF.